Here is one T cell receptor (beta chain) with its context. Its antigen is still unknown. Isolation of CD8+ and CD4+ T cells was performed negatively, whereas enrichment of TEMRA cells was done by FACS. This CDR3 spans 12 amino acids. Germline V gene data show CDR1 as SNHLY and CDR2 as FYNNEI. V trimming: 8 bases; J trimming: 8 bases; junction bases outside the gene matches: 5. The data were taken from a study of CD8 T cells in Susac syndrome. Study details: There were Susac syndrome patients who were therapy-naive at blood draw, others on corticosteroids, and others on intravenous immunoglobulin alone. Study-level results: TCR sequencing and HLA analysis covered a relatively small number of individuals.

With random hexamers, roughly 0.45 to 1 ug RNA was reverse transcribed. Amplification of TCR beta CDR3 was carried out by immunoSEQ multiplex PCR, which covered 54 Vbeta and 13 Jbeta segments. TCRdb re-called the immunoSEQ multiplex PCR reads through MiXCR, storing one row per CDR3 protein. The data contain roughly 200,000 distinct CDR3 sequences, roughly nine tenths of them singletons. This TCR derives from a human donor with Susac syndrome. Sequencing input: CD4+ T cells from PBMCs. The chain couples TRBV2 to TRBJ1-4, with 7 bases matching TRBD1. The CDR3 loop is CASRWGQEKLFF. The CDR3 nucleotides are TGTGCCAGCCGATGGGGACAGGAAAAACTGTTTTTT.